These T cell receptor beta chains were read from a single sample in a study of cytomegalovirus exposure and HLA in healthy donors. The protocol was immunoSEQ multiplex PCR, while the TCRdb copy is restricted to in-frame clones and leaves out a portion. The sample consists of 150,000 to 200,000 clones, around 88% of them appearing once. Sequences were obtained from PBMCs. These receptors all come from a woman in her thirties in good health and CMV-seronegative. Each CDR3 is given with its conserved first and last residue. A D gene is named only where the DNA matches it firmly. Clone size is shown for a subset of rows, as once, few, many or a class of expanded clone.

j_gene	len	v_gene	abundance	d_gene	CDR3aa	CDR3nt
TRBJ2-2	15	TRBV9	-	-	CASSASGTSPGELFF	TGTGCCAGCAGCGCCTCCGGGACATCCCCCGGGGAGCTGTTTTTT
TRBJ1-2	13	TRBV2	-	-	CASSEERNYGYTF	TGTGCCAGCAGTGAAGAGAGAAACTATGGCTACACCTTC
TRBJ1-4	17	TRBV4-3	-	TRBD1	CASSQDPGGGFGEKLFF	TGCGCCAGCAGCCAAGATCCAGGGGGCGGGTTTGGGGAAAAACTGTTTTTT
TRBJ1-4	15	TRBV7-9	once	-	CASSLNRGRGEKLFF	TGTGCCAGCAGCTTAAATAGGGGCAGAGGTGAAAAACTGTTTTTT
TRBJ2-5	12	TRBV7-9	-	-	CASSHIVETQYF	TGTGCCAGCAGCCACATTGTGGAGACCCAGTACTTC
TRBJ2-7	14	TRBV5-8	-	TRBD2	CASSLSGGPYEQYF	TGTGCCAGCAGCTTGAGCGGGGGCCCTTACGAGCAGTACTTC
TRBJ2-1	13	TRBV2	-	-	CASMLDTYNEQFF	TGTGCCAGCATGCTTGACACCTACAATGAGCAGTTCTTC
TRBJ1-1	14	TRBV6-6	-	TRBD1	CASIRRDRQAEAFF	TGTGCCAGCATTAGAAGGGACAGGCAGGCTGAAGCTTTCTTT
TRBJ2-6	19	TRBV19	-	-	CASTLGRRGYSGGANVLTF	TGTGCCAGTACCCTTGGGCGCAGGGGATACTCTGGGGGGGCCAACGTCCTGACTTTC
TRBJ1-2	14	TRBV6-1	-	-	CASSEYGEHYGYTF	TGTGCCAGCAGTGAATACGGGGAACACTATGGCTACACCTTC
TRBJ1-6	15	TRBV6-5	-	TRBD1	CASSPLGTANSPLHF	TGTGCCAGCAGTCCCCTGGGGACAGCTAATTCACCCCTCCACTTT
TRBJ2-1	20	TRBV7-3	-	TRBD1	CASSSNSIQNRGSSYNEQFF	TGTGCCAGCAGCTCTAACAGTATCCAAAACAGGGGAAGCTCCTACAATGAGCAGTTCTTC
TRBJ2-7	14	TRBV5-1	-	-	CASSLGGNGGPWYF	TGCGCCAGCAGCTTGGGCGGAAACGGAGGCCCGTGGTACTTC
TRBJ2-7	15	TRBV15	-	TRBD2	CATSRGAGDLAEQYF	TGTGCCACCAGCAGAGGTGCGGGAGATCTGGCCGAGCAGTACTTC
TRBJ1-1	14	TRBV7-8	-	-	CASRATASNTEAFF	TGTGCCAGCAGGGCGACAGCGTCGAACACTGAAGCTTTCTTT
TRBJ2-1	19	TRBV28	-	TRBD2	CASRPGRALSAIRDPEQFF	TGTGCCAGCAGACCGGGGAGGGCCCTCTCGGCGATACGGGACCCTGAGCAGTTCTTC
TRBJ2-7	16	TRBV28	-	TRBD2	CASRPSLAGVVVEQYF	TGTGCCAGCAGGCCAAGCCTAGCGGGAGTGGTGGTCGAGCAGTACTTC
TRBJ2-5	16	TRBV5-1	-	TRBD2	CASSLEMSSGQETQYF	TGCGCCAGCAGCTTGGAGATGTCTAGCGGTCAAGAGACCCAGTACTTC
TRBJ2-1	17	TRBV27	-	TRBD2	CASSIRGSGGSYNEQFF	TGTGCCAGCAGTATCCGGGGGAGCGGGGGGTCCTACAATGAGCAGTTCTTC
TRBJ1-4	18	TRBV6-1	-	TRBD1	CASSVPGTVPLRSEKLFF	TGTGCCAGCAGTGTCCCCGGGACAGTCCCCTTAAGGAGTGAAAAACTGTTTTTT
TRBJ2-5	14	TRBV19	-	TRBD1	CASSGQGARETQYF	TGTGCCAGTAGTGGACAGGGGGCGCGGGAGACCCAGTACTTC
TRBJ2-7	15	TRBV9	-	TRBD2	CASSGSGLAAYEQYF	TGTGCCAGCAGCGGGTCTGGTCTAGCGGCCTACGAGCAGTACTTC
TRBJ2-7	14	TRBV4-3	-	TRBD1	CASSQGTGVYEQYF	TGCGCCAGCAGCCAAGGGACAGGCGTCTACGAGCAGTACTTC
TRBJ2-7	14	TRBV15	-	TRBD2	CATSSWGLEDEQYF	TGTGCCACCAGCAGCTGGGGACTAGAGGACGAGCAGTACTTC
TRBJ2-7	14	TRBV27	-	TRBD1	CASSYGQASYEQYF	TGTGCCAGCAGTTATGGACAGGCCTCCTACGAGCAGTACTTC
TRBJ2-2	16	TRBV11-2	-	-	CASSLGQRQNTGELFF	TGTGCCAGCAGCTTAGGACAGCGACAGAACACCGGGGAGCTGTTTTTT
TRBJ2-7	18	TRBV21-1	-	-	CASSKGPTSGGSSYEQYF	TGTGCCAGCAGCAAAGGTCCGACTAGCGGTGGGAGCTCCTACGAGCAGTACTTC
TRBJ1-1	14	TRBV7-2	-	-	CASSLIQGSTEAFF	TGTGCCAGCAGCCTAATACAGGGCTCCACTGAAGCTTTCTTT
TRBJ1-1	15	TRBV7-9	-	TRBD1	CASSHTGQGALEAFF	TGTGCCAGCAGCCACACGGGACAGGGAGCTCTTGAAGCTTTCTTT
TRBJ2-3	14	TRBV4-1	few	-	CASSLLAGTDTQYF	TGCGCCAGCAGCCTCTTAGCCGGCACAGATACGCAGTATTTT
TRBJ2-2	16	TRBV5-4	-	-	CASSLRAAANTGELFF	TGTGCCAGCAGCTTGAGAGCAGCGGCGAACACCGGGGAGCTGTTTTTT
TRBJ1-5	14	TRBV4-3	few	-	CASSARRGNQPQHF	TGCGCCAGCAGCGCACGACGGGGCAATCAGCCCCAGCATTTT
TRBJ1-2	18	TRBV13	-	TRBD1	CASSLGSPSGTGEFGYTF	TGTGCCAGCAGCTTAGGGTCCCCATCCGGGACAGGGGAATTTGGCTACACCTTC
TRBJ2-1	14	TRBV7-2	once	-	CASSLAAMSNEQFF	TGTGCCAGCAGCTTAGCAGCGATGAGCAATGAGCAGTTCTTC
TRBJ2-7	15	TRBV13	-	TRBD1	CASSPQGRGLYEQYF	TGTGCCAGCAGCCCCCAGGGCAGGGGGCTGTACGAGCAGTACTTC
TRBJ2-7	16	TRBV7-2	-	-	CASSLVSGRSSYEQYF	TGTGCCAGCAGCTTAGTATCTGGCCGGAGCTCCTACGAGCAGTACTTC
TRBJ1-1	13	TRBV6-5	-	-	CASSPAWSTEAFF	TGTGCCAGCAGCCCTGCCTGGAGCACTGAAGCTTTCTTT
TRBJ2-4	15	TRBV7-3	-	TRBD2	CASSRGEGWGNIQYF	TGTGCCAGCAGCCGAGGGGAGGGCTGGGGGAACATTCAGTACTTC
TRBJ2-2	15	TRBV6-5	once	TRBD2	CASKASGGAGGELFF	TGTGCCAGCAAGGCTAGCGGGGGGGCAGGCGGGGAGCTGTTTTTT
TRBJ2-7	16	TRBV19	once	TRBD1	CASTFPGQALPGEQYF	TGTGCCAGTACCTTTCCGGGACAGGCTCTTCCCGGAGAGCAGTACTTC
TRBJ2-7	13	TRBV27	-	-	CASGPPIPYEQYF	TGTGCCAGCGGGCCGCCGATACCCTACGAGCAGTACTTC
TRBJ2-6	15	TRBV5-4	-	-	CASSLTGLGANVLTF	TGTGCCAGCAGCTTGACAGGGCTAGGGGCCAACGTCCTGACTTTC
TRBJ2-5	13	TRBV5-8	once	TRBD2	CASTPWGGETQYF	TGTGCCAGCACCCCCTGGGGGGGGGAGACCCAGTACTTC
TRBJ1-1	13	TRBV25-1	-	TRBD1	CASRQGGNTEAFF	TGTGCCAGCAGGCAGGGGGGGAACACTGAAGCTTTCTTT
TRBJ2-7	14	TRBV4-2	-	TRBD1	CASSPTKGDREQYF	TGTGCCAGCAGCCCCACGAAGGGGGACAGGGAGCAGTACTTC
TRBJ2-7	15	TRBV6-1	-	-	CASTFLESPPYEQYF	TGTGCCAGCACCTTTTTAGAGTCCCCTCCCTACGAGCAGTACTTC